Below, 29 T cell receptor beta chains from the same sample are listed, as sequenced in a study of regulatory T cells in long-lasting Graves disease. Libraries of TCR beta came from iRepertoire HTBI primers plus Arm-PCR of CDR3 regions. MiXCR was run by TCRdb on the multiplex PCR reads, yielding one entry per CDR3 protein. Found here are approximately 400,000 distinct CDR3 sequences, approximately 15% of them singletons; the top ten hold over 15%. Time point here: newly diagnosed GD, antithyroid drugs for less than 3 months. From PBMCs, RNA was extracted and then used to make the TCR library. These data were also reused for a study on T cells in Graves' hyperthyroidism and ophthalmopathy.

Here the sequenced sample was peripheral blood mononuclear cells (PBMCs), taken at new diagnosis, from a patient treated with antithyroid drugs. The receptor source for this set is a woman under 40 with Graves disease.

The gene calls are TRBV7-9 and TRBJ2-4; TRBD2 aligns across 7 bases. The germline V gene has CDR1 SEHNR and CDR2 FQNEAQ (reference sequence). This CDR3 is 15 amino acids long. The junction had 7 bases not matched to a gene; V was cut back by 5 bases and J by 3 bases. CDR3 DNA: TGTGCCAGCAGCGGTGGTCCGGGAGGCAAAAACATTCAGTACTTC. It yields the protein CASSGGPGGKNIQYF.

This clonotype was observed many times. The J gene is TRBJ2-2, the V gene TRBV28; D might be TRBD2 (6 bases). Germline loops: CDR1 MDHEN, CDR2 SYDVKM. Deletions cut 8 bases from V and 3 bases from J, with 16 bases between. The CDR3 is made up of 15 amino acids. CDR3 sequence reads: CASVLARAYTGELFF. CDR3 bases: TGTGCCAGCGTTCTAGCGAGAGCTTACACCGGGGAGCTGTTTTTT.

This clonotype was detected many times. The chain joins TRBV9 to TRBJ2-5, with a possible D match to TRBD2 (6 bases). The CDR3 has 14 residues. The V and J ends lost 0 bases and 0 bases respectively, with 6 bases between them. Per the germline V gene, CDR1 is SGDLS and CDR2 is YYNGEE. As DNA, the CDR3 is TGTGCCAGCAGCGTAGGCGGGGACCAAGAGACCCAGTACTTC. It translates to CASSVGGDQETQYF.

This CDR3 reads CASSIDRSSYEQYF. Here the CDR3 DNA reads TGTGCCAGTAGTATAGACAGGAGCTCCTACGAGCAGTACTTC. V gene TRBV19 combines with J gene TRBJ2-7; D is uncertain. Trimming took off 0 bases at V and 0 bases at J, with 6 bases between the two ends. The CDR3 covers 14 residues. Germline V lookup: CDR1 LNHDA, CDR2 SQIVND (reference sequence).

The chain combines TRBV7-9 with TRBJ2-1, with 7 bases aligning to TRBD2. The CDR3 has 13 amino acids. CDR1 and CDR2 (germline): SEHNR, FQNEAQ (reference sequence). Unmatched junction bases numbered 11, after V lost 5 bases and J lost 13 bases. CDR3 protein: CASSRVLAGVQFF. CDR3 DNA sequence: TGTGCCAGCAGCCGCGTTTTGGCGGGAGTTCAGTTCTTC.

Details on this clonotype: Because it lacks the conserved phenylalanine or tryptophan at the end, this CDR3 is likely a read error. The rearrangement links TRBV29-1 to TRBJ1-1; 9 bases map to TRBD1. This CDR3 has 13 residues. With V trimmed by 6 bases and J by 3 bases, 5 bases remained unmatched. Germline CDR1 SQVTM, CDR2 ANQGSEA. The CDR3 region has the DNA TGCAGCGTGAACAGGGACAGGGACACTGAAGCTTTCCTT. Amino acid sequence: CSVNRDRDTEAFL.

At least ten counts were recorded for this clonotype. V usage is TRBV5-5 and J usage is TRBJ2-5; D tentatively reads TRBD1 or TRBD2 (5 bases each). This CDR3 has 13 residues. The germline V gene encodes CDR1 SGHKS and CDR2 YYEKEE (reference sequence). V was clipped by 5 bases and J by 4 bases, with 12 bases between them. The CDR3 loop is CASRVRDGETQYF. The DNA for the CDR3 is TGTGCCAGCAGGGTCCGGGACGGAGAGACCCAGTACTTC.

This clonotype was observed many times. This chain links TRBV12-5 with TRBJ2-1, with 11 bases aligning to TRBD2. CDR1 and CDR2 (germline): LGHNT, FRNRAP. The CDR3 consists of 13 residues. V shed 5 bases and J 16 bases; nucleotides not matched to a gene: 10. CDR3 residues: CASGPGTSGRVFF. CDR3 sequence (DNA): TGTGCTAGTGGTCCCGGGACTAGCGGCAGGGTCTTCTTC.

This clonotype showed up many times. This chain uses TRBV20-1 with TRBJ2-3; 12 nucleotides agree with TRBD2. The V and J ends lost 1 base and 14 bases, in that order; junction bases with no gene match: 4. Germline assignment: CDR1 DFQATT and CDR2 SNEGSKA (reference sequence). This CDR3 spans 12 amino acids. The CDR3 DNA follows: TGCAGTGCTAGAGGGACTAGCGGGACCCCGTATTTT. The encoded protein is CSARGTSGTPYF.

This clonotype was observed a single time. The rearrangement joins TRBV19 to TRBJ2-1; the D gene could be TRBD1 or TRBD2 (5 bases each). In germline, CDR1 is LNHDA, CDR2 SQIVND (reference sequence). This CDR3 contains 14 residues. Trimming stripped 4 bases from V and 8 bases from J, with 15 bases between. CDR3 sequence reads: CASSREGTGDEQFF. Here the CDR3 DNA reads TGTGCCAGTAGTAGAGAAGGGACCGGCGATGAGCAGTTCTTC.

This clonotype was seen repeatedly, ten times or more. This chain connects TRBV11-2 to TRBJ2-7; D not certain. The CDR3 sequence is 14 residues long. The germline gives CDR1 SGHAT, CDR2 FQNNGV. Trimming removed 0 bases from V and 2 bases from J, with 8 bases in between. The CDR3 loop reads CASSLEPHPYEQYF. CDR3 nucleotides: TGTGCCAGCAGCTTAGAACCGCACCCCTACGAGCAGTACTTC.

The sample holds many counts of this clonotype. The chain combines TRBV2 with TRBJ2-3; 8 nucleotides agree with TRBD1. This CDR3 is 16 amino acids long. Trimming cost V 3 bases and J 0 bases; bases outside gene matches: 5. CDR1 is SNHLY and CDR2 is FYNNEI in the germline V gene. The CDR3 nucleotides are TGTGCCAGCAGTGAGTCAGGGGGCGGTAGCACAGATACGCAGTATTTT. Translation: CASSESGGGSTDTQYF.

At least ten counts were recorded for this clonotype. J is TRBJ1-5 and V is TRBV7-9; D is perhaps TRBD1 (5 bases). Trimming stripped 1 base from V and 10 bases from J, with 8 bases between. Looked up from germline, CDR1 is SEHNR and CDR2 is FQNEAQ (reference sequence). This CDR3 region has 12 residues. The CDR3 nucleotides are TGTGCCAGCAGCTTAGACGGACACCCCCAGCATTTT. Its protein product is CASSLDGHPQHF.

This chain uses TRBV11-2 with TRBJ2-3, with 11 bases identical to TRBD2. V shed 9 bases, J shed 4 bases, and the junction held 9 bases outside the gene matches. The CDR3 extends over 15 amino acids. In germline, CDR1 is SGHAT, CDR2 FQNNGV. DNA of the CDR3: TGTGCCAGTAGTGGCCTAGCGGGAGGTGCAGATACGCAGTATTTT. It yields the protein CASSGLAGGADTQYF.

This clonotype was recorded at least ten times. The V and J genes are TRBV18 and TRBJ1-1; 7 bases match TRBD1. The V gene's germline CDR1 is KGHSH and CDR2 LQKENI. V shed 4 bases and J 5 bases; nucleotides not matched to a gene: 7. This CDR3 spans 14 amino acids. This chain's CDR3 is CASSRDRVGTEAFF. The CDR3 bases are TGTGCCAGCTCACGAGACAGGGTAGGAACTGAAGCTTTCTTT.

This clonotype turned up a few times. The chain couples TRBV9 to TRBJ2-1; D unresolved. V lost 4 bases, J lost 4 bases, and 15 bases lay in between. CDR1 and CDR2 from the germline V gene are SGDLS and YYNGEE. There are 15 residues in the CDR3. This CDR3 reads CASSPQRWGYNEQFF. The CDR3 DNA is TGTGCCAGCAGCCCACAGCGATGGGGTTACAATGAGCAGTTCTTC.

This clonotype appeared many times. CDR3 in DNA: TGCAGTGCTATCTTAGTAACGGGAGGAGTCTACGAGCAGTACTTC. Encoded protein: CSAILVTGGVYEQYF. The chain links TRBV20-1 to TRBJ2-7, with 7 bases lining up with TRBD2. The CDR3 has 15 amino acids. CDR1 is DFQATT, CDR2 SNEGSKA, per germline (reference sequence). The V segment lost 4 bases and the J segment 3 bases; nucleotides outside the gene matches: 12.

This clonotype has a handful of counts. The chain links TRBV5-5 to TRBJ2-7, with unresolved D. The germline V gene has CDR1 SGHKS and CDR2 YYEKEE (reference sequence). The CDR3 contains 12 residues. The V end lost 1 base, the J end lost 3 bases, and 5 bases lay between the germline ends. Here the CDR3 reads CASSLSDYEQYF. CDR3 DNA: TGTGCCAGCAGCTTGTCGGACTACGAGCAGTACTTC.

The rearrangement joins TRBV6-1 to TRBJ2-1, with D tentatively TRBD2 (8 bases). Germline V gene sequence: CDR1 MNHNS, CDR2 SASEGT. The V end was cut by 7 bases, the J end by 4 bases, with 14 bases between. This CDR3 region has 14 residues. Here the CDR3 DNA reads TGTGCCAGCAAGGGGGCTAGCGGGTACAATGAGCAGTTCTTC. Protein: CASKGASGYNEQFF.

The J gene is TRBJ2-6, the V gene TRBV5-1; D not certain. The CDR3 consists of 18 residues. Germline-derived CDR1 and CDR2 are SGHRS and YFSETQ. The germline V and J ends were trimmed by 1 base and 0 bases, with 14 bases remaining between them. CDR3 amino acids: CASSLQSPSHSGANVLTF. CDR3 nucleotides: TGCGCCAGCAGCTTGCAGAGCCCCTCCCACTCTGGGGCCAACGTCCTGACTTTC.

The sample holds a few counts of this clonotype. The V and J genes are TRBV6-1 and TRBJ2-3; 8 nucleotides line up with TRBD2. V gave up 8 bases and J gave up 5 bases; unmatched junction bases: 6. The CDR3 covers 13 residues. In germline, CDR1 is MNHNS, CDR2 SASEGT. DNA for the CDR3: TGTGCCAGCCTGGGACTAGAGAGAGATACGCAGTATTTT. Residues: CASLGLERDTQYF.

In its sample, this clonotype was seen a few times. This chain uses TRBV6-2 or TRBV6-3 with TRBJ2-1; 8 positions agree with TRBD1. CDR1 and CDR2 from the germline V gene are MNHEY and SVGEGT. Unmatched junction bases numbered 3, after V lost 2 bases and J lost 9 bases. CDR3 length: 13 residues. The CDR3 spells CASSYVTGGEQFF. CDR3 in DNA: TGTGCCAGCAGTTACGTTACAGGGGGTGAGCAGTTCTTC.

J is TRBJ2-3 and V is TRBV7-2, with TRBD2 identical over 8 bases. V shed 7 bases, J shed 5 bases, and the junction held 11 bases outside the gene matches. The CDR3 totals 15 residues. Looked up from germline, CDR1 is SGHTA and CDR2 is FQGNSA. The CDR3 DNA sequence: TGTGCCAGCAACTTCCGGGGGGGCTTGGGAGATACGCAGTATTTT. Its translation: CASNFRGGLGDTQYF.

DNA of the CDR3: TGCAGTGCTAGAGAATCTCTAAGGACAGGGGGCACTGAAGCTTTCTTT. This codes for CSARESLRTGGTEAFF. This rearrangement joins TRBV20-1 to TRBJ1-1, with 10 bases fitting TRBD1. This CDR3 contains 16 residues. J gave up 4 bases and V 0 bases, and 8 bases lay outside the gene matches. Germline CDR1 is DFQATT and CDR2 is SNEGSKA (reference sequence).

The rearrangement links TRBV4-2 to TRBJ2-3, with D perhaps matching TRBD2 (6 bases). The CDR3 length is 15 residues. Trimming pared 4 bases from V and 3 bases from J, leaving 14 bases between. Germline V gives CDR1 LGHNA, CDR2 YNFKEQ. CDR3 sequence reads: CASSLSGSITDTQYF. As DNA, the CDR3 is TGTGCCAGCAGCCTCTCCGGGAGTATAACAGATACGCAGTATTTT.

This clonotype was observed many times. The rearrangement links TRBV9 to TRBJ2-7; 7 nucleotides match TRBD2. With 0 bases clipped from V and 2 bases from J, the junction kept 14 bases outside the gene matches. The germline gives CDR1 SGDLS, CDR2 YYNGEE. The CDR3 is 18 amino acids. CDR3 sequence reads: CASSVDPMASGVTYEQYF. The CDR3 region has the DNA TGTGCCAGCAGCGTAGACCCTATGGCTAGCGGTGTTACCTACGAGCAGTACTTC.

The sample holds many counts of this clonotype. The chain couples TRBV11-2 to TRBJ2-1, with no clear D. V dropped 5 bases and J dropped 0 bases, with 14 bases sitting between them. Germline V gene data show CDR1 as SGHAT and CDR2 as FQNNGV. The CDR3 consists of 16 residues. The CDR3 here is CASSPLIHSSYNEQFF. CDR3 bases: TGTGCCAGCAGCCCCCTGATCCATAGCTCCTACAATGAGCAGTTCTTC. The variable domain in full, completed from reference TRBV11-2 and TRBJ2-1, reads EAGVAQSPRYKIIEKRQSVAFWCNPISGHATLYWYQQILGQGPKLLIQFQNNGVVDDSQLPKDRFSAERLKGVDSTLKIQPAKLEDSAVYLCASSPLIHSSYNEQFFGPGTRLTVL.

Many counts were recorded for this clonotype. The J gene is TRBJ2-7, the V gene TRBV20-1; TRBD1 matches 7 bases. The CDR3 sequence is 15 residues long. Germline CDR1 is DFQATT and CDR2 is SNEGSKA (reference sequence). V lost 1 base to trimming and J lost 5 bases; unmatched junction nucleotides: 11. In nucleotides, the CDR3 is TGCAGTGCTAGAGCAGGGACCGGGACAGAGAACGAGCAGTACTTC. This gives the protein CSARAGTGTENEQYF.

This clonotype was recorded at least ten times. This rearrangement joins TRBV20-1 to TRBJ1-2, with D perhaps matching TRBD1 (5 bases). The germline CDR1 and CDR2 sequences are DFQATT and SNEGSKA (reference sequence). The CDR3 loop spans 18 amino acids. Trimming shortened V by 0 bases and J by 1 base, and 21 bases separated the two germline ends. The CDR3 DNA sequence: TGCAGTGCTAGAGAACCAGGGCCGGGGGTAAGGGATAACTATGGCTACACCTTC. Its translation: CSAREPGPGVRDNYGYTF.